The 31 T cell receptor beta chains in this list originate from one sample, sequenced in a study of T cell responses to AZD1222 COVID-19 vaccine (dated by TCRdb to about 2021). Library method: the immunoSEQ multiplex PCR assay. The table comes from immuneACCESS by way of TCRdb, which keeps in-frame sequences with V and J called. Part of the clones is missing from these tables; in studies checked, under half for an unresolved V gene and the rest for unknown reasons. This sample holds around 160,000 clones; around 91% were observed only once. The leading ten clones occupy around 5.2% of the sample. What this sample's time point label stands for: baseline before first vaccination. The sample in question was peripheral blood, obtained on day 0 of AZD1222 vaccination. The source of these receptors is an adult in good health.

The CDR3 nucleotides read TGTGCCAGCCTCCATTCAACGCTTGGGGACACTGAAGCTTTCTTT. Protein product: CASLHSTLGDTEAFF. The V call is TRBV19, the J call TRBJ1-1; D call uncertain. Germline CDR1 and CDR2: LNHDA and SQIVND (reference sequence). The CDR3 consists of 15 residues. Between the trimmed V and J ends, which lost 9 bases and 3 bases, there was a span of 20 bases.

J is TRBJ1-2 and V is TRBV4-1, with no clear D. Germline V gene data show CDR1 as MGHRA and CDR2 as YSYEKL. This CDR3 region has 12 residues. The ends were cut back, 10 bases at V and 8 bases at J, with 17 bases in the middle. The CDR3 is CATLSPWRGYTF. The CDR3 nucleotides are TGCGCCACCCTCTCACCCTGGAGGGGCTACACCTTC.

The DNA of the CDR3 is TGTGCCAGCAGCACGGGACAGGGTTTGAACACTGAAGCTTTCTTT. It translates to CASSTGQGLNTEAFF. The V call is TRBV9, the J call TRBJ1-1; 9 bases are shared with TRBD1. The CDR3 is 15 residues long. Trimming took 4 bases from V and 0 from J; bases not matched to a gene: 4. Germline V gives CDR1 SGDLS, CDR2 YYNGEE.

This rearrangement joins TRBV7-8 to TRBJ2-7; D possibly corresponds to TRBD2 (5 bases). Trimming took off 3 bases at V and 2 bases at J, with 14 bases between the two ends. The CDR3 spans 15 residues. CDR1 is SGHVS, CDR2 FQNEAQ, per germline. The CDR3 DNA sequence: TGTGCCAGCAGCTTTGGACTCTCGAATACCTACGAGCAGTACTTC. It specifies CASSFGLSNTYEQYF.

In its sample, this clone was seen a few times. The chain carries TRBV27 and TRBJ1-2; D is perhaps TRBD1 (5 bases). Germline assignment: CDR1 MNHEY and CDR2 SMNVEV (reference sequence). V was trimmed by 8 bases and J by 5 bases, leaving 15 bases between them. The CDR3 contains 13 residues. The DNA for the CDR3 is TGTGCCAGCGGAAACGGGGGTGGGTATGGCTACACCTTC. Translation gives CASGNGGGYGYTF.

The rearrangement joins TRBV2 to TRBJ2-3; 9 nucleotides match TRBD2. V was pared by 2 bases and J by 8 bases, with 5 bases of the junction left unmatched. Germline lookup yields CDR1 SNHLY and CDR2 FYNNEI. This CDR3 is 14 amino acids long. CDR3: CASSEKGLAGTQYF. The CDR3 DNA sequence: TGTGCCAGCAGTGAAAAGGGACTAGCCGGTACGCAGTATTTT. The full variable domain, rest sourced from reference TRBV2 and TRBJ2-3, is EPEVTQTPSHQVTQMGQEVILRCVPISNHLYFYWYRQILGQKVEFLVSFYNNEISEKSEIFDDQFSVERPDGSNFTLKIRSTKLEDSAMYFCASSEKGLAGTQYFGPGTRLTVL.

The rearrangement joins TRBV7-8 to TRBJ2-1; TRBD1 agrees at 7 bases. The CDR3 sequence is 16 residues long. Germline CDR1 and CDR2: SGHVS and FQNEAQ. After removal of 5 bases from V and 2 bases from J, the junction contained 9 bases not matched to a gene. The CDR3 DNA sequence: TGTGCCAGCAGCCCTTACGACAGGGTCCCCTACAATGAGCAGTTCTTC. It specifies CASSPYDRVPYNEQFF.

The chain couples TRBV6-5 to TRBJ2-7; no definite D call. Trimming removed 0 bases from V and 10 bases from J, with 7 bases in between. The length of the CDR3 is 11 residues. Germline lookup yields CDR1 MNHEY and CDR2 SVGAGI. CDR3 amino acids: CASSYSTHQYF. The CDR3, as DNA: TGTGCCAGCAGTTACTCCACCCACCAGTACTTC.

The chain employs TRBV27 and TRBJ2-1; D is ambiguous. Germline V gives CDR1 MNHEY, CDR2 SMNVEV (reference sequence). V lost 9 bases, J lost 10 bases, and 7 bases lay in between. This CDR3 is 9 amino acids long. The CDR3 spells CARDWEQFF. The CDR3 nucleotides are TGTGCCAGGGATTGGGAGCAGTTCTTC.

This chain joins TRBV2 and TRBJ1-4; D might be TRBD1 (6 bases). V dropped 1 base and J dropped 8 bases, with 14 bases sitting between them. CDR3 length equals 15 residues. The germline V gene encodes CDR1 SNHLY and CDR2 FYNNEI. The CDR3 region is CASSEGNRVGEKLFF. CDR3 nucleotide sequence: TGTGCCAGCAGTGAAGGAAACAGGGTAGGGGAAAAACTGTTTTTT.

A few counts support this clone. This chain joins TRBV25-1 and TRBJ2-3, with 11 bases that match TRBD2. There are 16 residues in the CDR3. Germline V gene lookup returns CDR1 MGHDK and CDR2 SYGVNS. Trimming took 3 bases from V and 2 from J; bases not matched to a gene: 4. For the CDR3, the DNA is TGTGCCAGCAGTGATAGACTAGCGGGGACCACAGATACGCAGTATTTT. Its translation: CASSDRLAGTTDTQYF.

V gene TRBV21-1 combines with J gene TRBJ1-2. TRBV21-1 is shown as a pseudogene. The CDR3 has 14 amino acids. Written as DNA, the CDR3 is TGTGCCAGCAGCAAAGCGCCCGGGGAAAAGGGCTACACCTTC. It encodes CASSKAPGEKGYTF.

This chain joins TRBV12-3 or TRBV12-4 and TRBJ1-2; possibly TRBD1 for D (5 bases). The CDR3 is 11 amino acids. V was pared by 6 bases and J by 8 bases, with 10 bases between. This chain's CDR3 is CASRQEGGYTF. The CDR3 DNA reads TGTGCCAGCAGACAGGAGGGCGGCTACACCTTC.

The chain combines TRBV4-3 with TRBJ1-4; D may be TRBD1 (6 bases). The CDR3 extends over 15 amino acids. V lost 1 base and J 7 bases, leaving 13 bases between the germline ends. From germline, CDR1 is LGHNA and CDR2 YSLEER. The CDR3 sequence: CASSQGYREGEKLFF. CDR3 nucleotide sequence: TGCGCCAGCAGCCAAGGTTACAGGGAGGGTGAAAAACTGTTTTTT.

This chain joins TRBV27 and TRBJ1-1, with D unclear. CDR1 and CDR2 (germline): MNHEY, SMNVEV (reference sequence). V was pared by 2 bases and J by 3 bases, with 10 bases between. The CDR3 contains 14 residues. Written as DNA, the CDR3 is TGTGCCAGCAGTTTAAGAGGGTTGGACACTGAAGCTTTCTTT. Its translation is CASSLRGLDTEAFF.

This clone has only one observation. The genes are TRBV6-5 and TRBJ1-2; D unclear. This CDR3 spans 13 amino acids. V lost 2 bases to trimming and J lost 4 bases, with 8 bases between them. Germline values: CDR1 MNHEY, CDR2 SVGAGI. CDR3 in amino acids: CASSYGASYGYTF. The CDR3 bases are TGTGCCAGCAGTTACGGAGCCTCCTATGGCTACACCTTC.

The chain carries TRBV5-1 and TRBJ2-1, with no clear D. Germline values: CDR1 SGHRS, CDR2 YFSETQ. Trimming took off 0 bases at V and 2 bases at J, with 9 bases between the two ends. The CDR3 covers 15 residues. The CDR3 spells CASSLESPTYNEQFF. The CDR3 nucleotides are TGCGCCAGCAGCTTGGAAAGCCCGACCTACAATGAGCAGTTCTTC.

The CDR3 reads CASSLGVGWSAFF. The DNA for the CDR3 is TGTGCCAGCAGCTTAGGCGTAGGGTGGTCGGCTTTCTTT. The rearrangement links TRBV13 to TRBJ1-1; unclear D gene. Germline assignment: CDR1 PRHDT and CDR2 FYEKMQ (reference sequence). CDR3 length equals 13 residues. With 0 bases removed from V and 11 bases from J, the gap between germline ends came to 13 bases.

The count of this clone is one. This chain joins TRBV12-3 or TRBV12-4 and TRBJ1-2; D is unresolved. V was trimmed by 3 bases and J by 8 bases, leaving 10 bases between them. The CDR3 contains 12 residues. In DNA form, the CDR3 reads TGTGCCAGCAGTTTTAGCGCGGAGGGCTACACCTTC. Protein sequence: CASSFSAEGYTF.

The chain uses TRBV14 and TRBJ2-1, with 7 nucleotides matching TRBD2. The trim removed 4 bases at V and 9 bases at J, leaving 6 bases unmatched. Per germline, CDR1 SGHDN and CDR2 FVKESK. This CDR3 is built from 13 residues. In DNA, the CDR3 is TGTGCCAGCAGCCTGACTAGCTGGGGTGAGCAGTTCTTC. It specifies CASSLTSWGEQFF.

The chain uses TRBV7-9 and TRBJ2-7; D may be TRBD1 or TRBD2 (6 bases each). V dropped 1 base and J dropped 7 bases, with 14 bases sitting between them. There are 14 residues in the CDR3. Germline V gene data show CDR1 as SEHNR and CDR2 as FQNEAQ (reference sequence). DNA of the CDR3: TGTGCCAGCAGCTTAGGGGGGGCGCTGGAAGAGCAGTACTTC. It translates to CASSLGGALEEQYF.

The CDR3 DNA is TGTGCCAGCACCTTACGCGACTATGGCTACACCTTC. Its translation: CASTLRDYGYTF. The rearrangement uses TRBV28 and TRBJ1-2; D is ambiguous. The CDR3 runs 12 residues. Per the germline V gene, CDR1 is MDHEN and CDR2 is SYDVKM. The V end lost 7 bases, the J end lost 3 bases, and 9 bases lay between the germline ends.

The CDR3 DNA follows: TGTGCCAGCAGTTACTCCCGGCAGAACTATGGCTACACCTTC. This translates into CASSYSRQNYGYTF. The V and J genes are TRBV6-2 or TRBV6-3 and TRBJ1-2, with D unresolved. Germline V lookup: CDR1 MNHEY, CDR2 SVGEGT. This CDR3 is built from 14 residues. The V gene lost 0 bases and the J gene lost 2 bases, with 7 bases spanning the gap.

The chain joins TRBV9 to TRBJ2-5; 10 nucleotides match TRBD1. With 3 bases clipped from V and 5 bases from J, the junction kept 7 bases outside the gene matches. This CDR3 spans 15 amino acids. Germline V lookup: CDR1 SGDLS, CDR2 YYNGEE. DNA for the CDR3: TGTGCCAGCAGCGCGAGACAGGGGGCGTGGGAGACCCAGTACTTC. Translation: CASSARQGAWETQYF.

The chain is built from TRBV4-3 and TRBJ2-1, with 10 bases that match TRBD2. The CDR3 runs 17 residues. Germline values: CDR1 LGHNA, CDR2 YSLEER. With 1 base clipped from V and 0 bases from J, the junction kept 3 bases outside the gene matches. The CDR3 loop is CASSQVPSGSSYNEQFF. Here the CDR3 DNA reads TGCGCCAGCAGCCAAGTGCCTAGCGGGAGCTCCTACAATGAGCAGTTCTTC.

The V and J genes are TRBV21-1 and TRBJ2-7; the table gives TRBD1 as D, unverified against the DNA. TRBV21-1 is shown as a pseudogene. This CDR3 is 15 amino acids long. DNA of the CDR3: TGTGCCAGCAGCAAATATAGGGGGCGGTACCCCGAGCAGTACTTC. This sequence encodes CASSKYRGRYPEQYF.

This clone was seen a single time. This may stem from a read error, because a much larger clone lies one nucleotide away. The chain couples TRBV5-4 to TRBJ1-5; D remains unclear. Between the trimmed V and J ends, which lost 0 bases and 3 bases, there was a span of 1 base. The CDR3 runs to 12 residues. CDR1 SGHNT and CDR2 YYREEE come from the germline V gene (reference sequence). The CDR3 here is CASSLDNQPQHF. CDR3 nucleotide sequence: TGTGCCAGCAGCTTGGACAATCAGCCCCAGCATTTT. Full variable domain (outside the CDR3, taken from reference TRBV5-4 and TRBJ1-5): ETGVTQSPTHLIKTRGQQVTLRCSSQSGHNTVSWYQQALGQGPQFIFQYYREEENGRGNFPPRFSGLQFPNYSSELNVNALELDDSALYLCASSLDNQPQHFGDGTRLSIL.

This chain connects TRBV18 to TRBJ2-2; TRBD2 is a possible D gene (6 bases). Germline assignment: CDR1 KGHSH and CDR2 LQKENI. The CDR3 runs to 14 residues. Trimming took off 3 bases at V and 1 base at J, with 6 bases between the two ends. The DNA for the CDR3 is TGTGCCAGCTCACCCGGGGGGAACACCGGGGAGCTGTTTTTT. Translation: CASSPGGNTGELFF.

The V call is TRBV19, the J call TRBJ2-1; D could derive from TRBD1 or TRBD2 (5 bases each). The CDR3 covers 13 residues. Germline values: CDR1 LNHDA, CDR2 SQIVND (reference sequence). With 11 bases removed from V and 8 bases from J, the gap between germline ends came to 19 bases. This CDR3 reads CAVKRGDLHEQFF. Here the CDR3 DNA reads TGTGCCGTCAAACGGGGCGACCTACATGAGCAGTTCTTC.

The V and J genes are TRBV19 and TRBJ1-1; 9 nucleotides line up with TRBD1. Germline CDR1 reads LNHDA; CDR2 reads SQIVND (reference sequence). The CDR3 totals 14 residues. The V and J ends lost 1 base and 3 bases, in that order; junction bases with no gene match: 0. CDR3: CASSIGQGDTEAFF. In DNA, the CDR3 is TGTGCCAGTAGTATAGGACAGGGGGACACTGAAGCTTTCTTT.

The chain couples TRBV14 to TRBJ1-4, with TRBD1 matching 7 bases. Per germline, CDR1 SGHDN and CDR2 FVKESK. The trim removed 3 bases at V and 8 bases at J, leaving 6 bases unmatched. The length of the CDR3 is 14 residues. In nucleotides, the CDR3 is TGTGCCAGCAGCCAGAACAGGGGAGGAGAAAAACTGTTTTTT. This sequence encodes CASSQNRGGEKLFF. The variable domain in full, completed from reference TRBV14 and TRBJ1-4, reads EAGVTQFPSHSVIEKGQTVTLRCDPISGHDNLYWYRRVMGKEIKFLLHFVKESKQDESGMPNNRFLAERTGGTYSTLKVQPAELEDSGVYFCASSQNRGGEKLFFGSGTQLSVL.